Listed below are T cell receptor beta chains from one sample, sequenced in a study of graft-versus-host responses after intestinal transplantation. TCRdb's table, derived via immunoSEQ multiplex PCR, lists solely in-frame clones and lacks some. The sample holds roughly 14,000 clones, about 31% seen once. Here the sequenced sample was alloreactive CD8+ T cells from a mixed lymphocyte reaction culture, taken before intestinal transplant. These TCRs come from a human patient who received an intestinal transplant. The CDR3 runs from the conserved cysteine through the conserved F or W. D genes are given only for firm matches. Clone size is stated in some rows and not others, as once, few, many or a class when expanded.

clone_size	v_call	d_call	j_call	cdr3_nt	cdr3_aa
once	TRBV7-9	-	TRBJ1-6	TGTGCCAGCAGCCCCCCATGGGGGCAACGGAATTCACCCCTCCACTTT	CASSPPWGQRNSPLHF
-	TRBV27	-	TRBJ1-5	TGTGCCAGCAGTCTGAGGGGTTCCAGCAATCAGCCCCAGCATTTT	CASSLRGSSNQPQHF
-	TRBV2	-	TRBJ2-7	TGTGCCAGCAGTGGTGAACAGGTGGGGTACTACGAGCAGTACTTC	CASSGEQVGYYEQYF
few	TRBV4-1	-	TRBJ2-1	TGCGCCAGCAGCCAAGACTACTTAGGAGATGAGCAGTTCTTC	CASSQDYLGDEQFF
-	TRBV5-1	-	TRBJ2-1	TGCGCCAGCAGCTGGGGCGGGAACAATGAGCAGTTCTTC	CASSWGGNNEQFF
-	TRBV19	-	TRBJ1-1	TGTGCCAGTAGTATCACCCAGCGAGAAGCTTTCTTT	CASSITQREAFF
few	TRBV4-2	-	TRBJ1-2	TGTGCCAGCAGCCAAGGCTCCCCTTTGACCTATGGCTACACCTTC	CASSQGSPLTYGYTF
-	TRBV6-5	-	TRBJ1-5	TGTGCCAGCAGTATCTCTCATAGCAATCAGCCCCAGCATTTT	CASSISHSNQPQHF
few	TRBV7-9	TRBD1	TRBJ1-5	TGTGCCAGCAGCGTCTGGGGGGATACAGGGGATTATTGGCCCCAGCATTTT	CASSVWGDTGDYWPQHF
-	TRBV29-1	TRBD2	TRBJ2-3	TGCAGCGTGAATGGGAGGGGAGTCCCGGGCTCAGGTACGCAGTATTTT	CSVNGRGVPGSGTQYF
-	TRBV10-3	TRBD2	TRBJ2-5	TGTGCCATCAGTGAGTGGGGACCGGCGGGAGGGTTAGAGACCCAGTACTTC	CAISEWGPAGGLETQYF
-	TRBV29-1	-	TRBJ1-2	TGCAGCGTTGAAGATGGCGAGAAGGGCTACACCTTC	CSVEDGEKGYTF
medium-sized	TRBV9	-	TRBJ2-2	TGTGCCAGCAGCGTAGATCCAGGGGGGACCTCTTGGGCCGGGGAGCTGTTTTTT	CASSVDPGGTSWAGELFF
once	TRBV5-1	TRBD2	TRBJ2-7	TGCGCCAGCAGCTTTCTAGCGGGTCCCGACTCCTACGAGCAGTACTTC	CASSFLAGPDSYEQYF
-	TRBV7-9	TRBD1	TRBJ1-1	TGTGCCAGCAGCTTAGGACAGGGATTGAACACTGAAGCTTTCTTT	CASSLGQGLNTEAFF
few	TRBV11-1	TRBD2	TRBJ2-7	TGTGCCAGCAGCTTCTCTGGACTAGCGGGGAGGCTTGAGCAGTACTTC	CASSFSGLAGRLEQYF
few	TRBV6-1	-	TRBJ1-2	TGTGCCAGCAGTGACACAGGCCCCACACCGTTCTATGGCTACACCTTC	CASSDTGPTPFYGYTF
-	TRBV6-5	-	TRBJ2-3	TGTGCCAGCATCGAAACCATTAGCGGAGATACGCAGTATTTT	CASIETISGDTQYF
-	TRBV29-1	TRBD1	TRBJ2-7	TGCAGCGTGATATGGGACAGGGTAGGATCCTACGAGCAGTACTTC	CSVIWDRVGSYEQYF
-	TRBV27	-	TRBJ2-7	TGTGCCAGCAGCGCAGGGGTCTCCTACGAGCAGTACTTC	CASSAGVSYEQYF
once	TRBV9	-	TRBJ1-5	TGTGCCAGCAGCCCGGACAGTTTCAATCAGCCCCAGCATTTT	CASSPDSFNQPQHF
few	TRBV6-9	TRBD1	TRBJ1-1	TGTGCCAGCAGTTACTCAGGGGGGCGAGGGACTGAAGCTTTCTTT	CASSYSGGRGTEAFF
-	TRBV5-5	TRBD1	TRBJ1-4	TGTGCCAGCAGTTTTACTCCGGGACAGGGGTCAACTAATGAAAAACTGTTTTTT	CASSFTPGQGSTNEKLFF
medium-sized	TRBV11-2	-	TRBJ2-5	TGTGCCAGCAGCTTAGTAAACCAAGAGACCCAGTACTTC	CASSLVNQETQYF
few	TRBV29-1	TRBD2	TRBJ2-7	TGCAGCGTTACAGCGGGAGTAGGGGCCTACGAGCAGTACTTC	CSVTAGVGAYEQYF
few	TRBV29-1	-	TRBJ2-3	TGCAGCGAGGCCAGCAGGGGTACAGATACGCAGTATTTT	CSEASRGTDTQYF
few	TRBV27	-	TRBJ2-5	TGTGCCAGCAGTTTTACGGGGGAGCAAGAGACCCAGTACTTC	CASSFTGEQETQYF
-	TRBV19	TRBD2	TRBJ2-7	TGTGCCAGTAGTATAGGGTGGGCTAGCGGGAACCACGAGCAGTACTTC	CASSIGWASGNHEQYF
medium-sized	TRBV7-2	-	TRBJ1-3	TGTGCCAGCAGCTTACGGGCAGGGGCTGGAAACACCATATATTTT	CASSLRAGAGNTIYF
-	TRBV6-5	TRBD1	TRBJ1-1	TGTGCCAGCAGTTACGGGGACAGGGGGCTAGCTTTCTTT	CASSYGDRGLAFF
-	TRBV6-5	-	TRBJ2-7	TGTGCCAGCAGTTACGGCGCGGCCCCCTACGAGCAGTACTTC	CASSYGAAPYEQYF
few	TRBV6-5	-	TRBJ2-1	TGTGCCATAAGCACAGGGTTCCACTACAATGAGCAGTTCTTC	CAISTGFHYNEQFF
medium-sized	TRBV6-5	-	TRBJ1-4	TGTGCCAGCAGTTACTCGGGGTCCCCCGGAGAAAAACTGTTTTTT	CASSYSGSPGEKLFF
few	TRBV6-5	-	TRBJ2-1	TGTGCCAGCAGTTACTCGAGTTACAATGAGCAGTTCTTC	CASSYSSYNEQFF
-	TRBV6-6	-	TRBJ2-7	TGTGCCAGCAGTTACTTCGGTCAATCCTACGAGCAGTACTTC	CASSYFGQSYEQYF
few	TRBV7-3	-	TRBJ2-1	TGTGCCAGCAGCTTAAACGGTGTATACAATGAGCAGTTCTTC	CASSLNGVYNEQFF
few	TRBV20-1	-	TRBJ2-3	TGCAGTGCACCCGGAACAGATACGCAGTATTTT	CSAPGTDTQYF
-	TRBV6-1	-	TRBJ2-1	TGTGCCAGCAGTGAACTCGGACACTCCTACAATGAGCAGTTCTTC	CASSELGHSYNEQFF
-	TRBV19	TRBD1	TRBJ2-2	TGTGCCAGTAGTCCCGGGACAGAGGCCACCGGGGAGCTGTTTTTT	CASSPGTEATGELFF
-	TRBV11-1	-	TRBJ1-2	TGTGCCAGCAGCCTTTATTGTGAGGCTGGAAAGACCTATGGCTACACCTTC	CASSLYCEAGKTYGYTF
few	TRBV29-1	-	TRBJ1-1	TGCAGCTTTAACAGGGACGTGAACACTGAAGCTTTCTTT	CSFNRDVNTEAFF